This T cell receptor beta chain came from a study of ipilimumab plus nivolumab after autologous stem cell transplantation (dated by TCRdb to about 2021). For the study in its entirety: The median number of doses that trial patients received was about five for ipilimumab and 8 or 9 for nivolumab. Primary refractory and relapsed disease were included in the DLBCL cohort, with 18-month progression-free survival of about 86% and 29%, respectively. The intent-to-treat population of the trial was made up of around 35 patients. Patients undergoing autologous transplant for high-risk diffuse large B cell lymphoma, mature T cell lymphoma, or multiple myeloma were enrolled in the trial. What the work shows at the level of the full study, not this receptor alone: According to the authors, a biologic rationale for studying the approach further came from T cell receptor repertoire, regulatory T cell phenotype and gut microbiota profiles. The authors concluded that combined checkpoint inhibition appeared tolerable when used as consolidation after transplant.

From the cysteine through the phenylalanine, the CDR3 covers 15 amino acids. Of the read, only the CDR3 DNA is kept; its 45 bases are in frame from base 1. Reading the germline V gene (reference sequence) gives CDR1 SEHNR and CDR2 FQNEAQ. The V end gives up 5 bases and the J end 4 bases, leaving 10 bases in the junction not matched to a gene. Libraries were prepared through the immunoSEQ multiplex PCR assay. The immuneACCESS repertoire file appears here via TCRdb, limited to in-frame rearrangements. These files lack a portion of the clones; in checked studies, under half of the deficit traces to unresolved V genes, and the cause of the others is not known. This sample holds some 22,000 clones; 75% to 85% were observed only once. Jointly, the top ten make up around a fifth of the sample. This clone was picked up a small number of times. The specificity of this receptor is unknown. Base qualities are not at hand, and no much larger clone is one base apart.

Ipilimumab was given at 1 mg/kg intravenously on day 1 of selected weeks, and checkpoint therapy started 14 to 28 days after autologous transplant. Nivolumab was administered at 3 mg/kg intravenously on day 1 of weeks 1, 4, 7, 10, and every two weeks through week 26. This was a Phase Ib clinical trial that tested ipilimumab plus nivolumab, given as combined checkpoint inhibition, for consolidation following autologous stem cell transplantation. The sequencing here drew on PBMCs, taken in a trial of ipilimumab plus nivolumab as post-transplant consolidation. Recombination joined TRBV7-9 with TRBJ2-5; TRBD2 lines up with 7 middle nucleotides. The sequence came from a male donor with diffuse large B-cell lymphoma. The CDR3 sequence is CASSLLSGGGETQYF. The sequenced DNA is TGTGCCAGCAGCCTACTCTCTGGGGGGGGAGAGACCCAGTACTTC.